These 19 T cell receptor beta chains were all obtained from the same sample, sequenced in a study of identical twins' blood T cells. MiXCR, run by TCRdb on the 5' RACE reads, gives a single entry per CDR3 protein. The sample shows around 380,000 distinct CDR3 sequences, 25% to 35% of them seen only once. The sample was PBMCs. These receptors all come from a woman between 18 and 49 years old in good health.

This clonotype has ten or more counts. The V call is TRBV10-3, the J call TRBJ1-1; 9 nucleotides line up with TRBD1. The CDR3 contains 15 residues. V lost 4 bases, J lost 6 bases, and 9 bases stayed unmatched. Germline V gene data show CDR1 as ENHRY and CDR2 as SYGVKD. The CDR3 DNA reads TGTGCCATCAGTGTAACAGGGGGCGCGGAAGCTGAAGCTTTCTTT. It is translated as CAISVTGGAEAEAFF.

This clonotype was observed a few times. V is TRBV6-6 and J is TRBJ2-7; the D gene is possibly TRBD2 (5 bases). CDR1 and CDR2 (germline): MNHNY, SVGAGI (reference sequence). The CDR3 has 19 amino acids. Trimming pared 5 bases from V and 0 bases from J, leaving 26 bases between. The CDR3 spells CASSPSSRDMGRFSYEQYF. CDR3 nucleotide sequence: TGTGCCAGCAGTCCCTCGAGCCGGGATATGGGCCGGTTCTCCTACGAGCAGTACTTC.

The CDR3 loop is CASSQDASGAYYNEQFF. In nucleotides, the CDR3 is TGTGCCAGCAGCCAAGATGCGAGCGGAGCTTACTACAATGAGCAGTTCTTC. The chain employs TRBV4-2 and TRBJ2-1; D possibly corresponds to TRBD2 (5 bases). CDR3 length equals 17 residues. V was shortened by 0 bases and J by 3 bases, with 15 bases between the two germline ends. Per germline, CDR1 LGHNA and CDR2 YNFKEQ.

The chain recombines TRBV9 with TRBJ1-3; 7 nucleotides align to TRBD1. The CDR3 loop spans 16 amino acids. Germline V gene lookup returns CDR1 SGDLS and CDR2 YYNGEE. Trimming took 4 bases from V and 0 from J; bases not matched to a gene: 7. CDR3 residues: CASSPGGTSSGNTIYF. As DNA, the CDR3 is TGTGCCAGCAGCCCAGGGGGGACAAGCTCTGGAAACACCATATATTTT.

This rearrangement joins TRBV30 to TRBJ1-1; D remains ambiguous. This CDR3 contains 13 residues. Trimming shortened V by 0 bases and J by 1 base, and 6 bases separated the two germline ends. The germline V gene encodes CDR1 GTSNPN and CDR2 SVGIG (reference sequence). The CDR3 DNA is TGTGCCTGGAGTGTCTTCCGGAACACTGAAGCTTTCTTT. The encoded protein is CAWSVFRNTEAFF. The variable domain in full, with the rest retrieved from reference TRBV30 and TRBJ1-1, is SQTIHQWPATLVQPVGSPLSLECTVEGTSNPNLYWYRQAAGRGLQLLFYSVGIGQISSEVPQNLSASRPQDRQFILSSKKLLLSDSGFYLCAWSVFRNTEAFFGQGTRLTVV.

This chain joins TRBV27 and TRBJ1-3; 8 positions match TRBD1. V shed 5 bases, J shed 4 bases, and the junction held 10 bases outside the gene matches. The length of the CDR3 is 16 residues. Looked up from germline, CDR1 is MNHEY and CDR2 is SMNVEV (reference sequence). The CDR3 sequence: CASSRNPGGAGNTIYF. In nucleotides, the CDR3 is TGTGCCAGCAGTAGAAACCCAGGGGGCGCAGGAAACACCATATATTTT.

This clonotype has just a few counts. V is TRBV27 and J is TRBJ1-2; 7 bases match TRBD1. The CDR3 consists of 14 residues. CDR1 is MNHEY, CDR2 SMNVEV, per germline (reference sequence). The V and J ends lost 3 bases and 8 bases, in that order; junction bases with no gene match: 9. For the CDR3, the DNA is TGTGCCAGCAGTTTTAGGGACAGTGGTAACGGCTACACCTTC. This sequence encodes CASSFRDSGNGYTF.

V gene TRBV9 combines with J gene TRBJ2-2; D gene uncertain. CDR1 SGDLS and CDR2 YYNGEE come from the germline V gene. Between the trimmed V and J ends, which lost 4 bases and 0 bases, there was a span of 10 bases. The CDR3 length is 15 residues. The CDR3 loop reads CASSSRHANTGELFF. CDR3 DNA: TGTGCCAGCAGCTCGAGACACGCGAACACCGGGGAGCTGTTTTTT.

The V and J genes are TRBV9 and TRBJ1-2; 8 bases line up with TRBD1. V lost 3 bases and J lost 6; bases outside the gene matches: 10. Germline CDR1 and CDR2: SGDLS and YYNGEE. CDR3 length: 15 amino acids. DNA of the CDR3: TGTGCCAGCAGCGAACAAGGACAGGGATTTCATGGCTACACCTTC. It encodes CASSEQGQGFHGYTF.

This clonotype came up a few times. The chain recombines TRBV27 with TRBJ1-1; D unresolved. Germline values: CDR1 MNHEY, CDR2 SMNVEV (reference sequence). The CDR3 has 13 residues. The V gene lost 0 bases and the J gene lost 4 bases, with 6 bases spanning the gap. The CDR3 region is CASSLSKTTEAFF. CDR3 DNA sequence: TGTGCCAGCAGTTTATCGAAGACCACTGAAGCTTTCTTT.

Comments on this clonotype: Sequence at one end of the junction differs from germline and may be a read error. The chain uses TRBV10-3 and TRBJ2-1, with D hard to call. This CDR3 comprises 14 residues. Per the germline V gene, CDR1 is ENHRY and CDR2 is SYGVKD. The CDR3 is CAISESTRTVERFF. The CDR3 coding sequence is TGTGCCATCAGTGAGAGTACTCGGACGGTTGAGCGGTTCTTC.

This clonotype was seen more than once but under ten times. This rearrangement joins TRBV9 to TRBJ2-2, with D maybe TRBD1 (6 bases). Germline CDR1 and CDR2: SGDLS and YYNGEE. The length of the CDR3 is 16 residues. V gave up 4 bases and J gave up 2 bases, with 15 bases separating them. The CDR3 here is CASSQGRGVNTGELFF. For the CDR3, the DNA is TGTGCCAGCAGCCAGGGGCGAGGTGTAAACACCGGGGAGCTGTTTTTT.

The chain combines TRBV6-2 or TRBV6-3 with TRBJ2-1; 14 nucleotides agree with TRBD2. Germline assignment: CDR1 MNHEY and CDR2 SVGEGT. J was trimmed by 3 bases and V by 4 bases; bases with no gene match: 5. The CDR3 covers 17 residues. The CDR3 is CASSWGTSGSVYNEQFF. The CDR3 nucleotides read TGTGCCAGCAGTTGGGGGACTAGCGGGAGTGTCTACAATGAGCAGTTCTTC.

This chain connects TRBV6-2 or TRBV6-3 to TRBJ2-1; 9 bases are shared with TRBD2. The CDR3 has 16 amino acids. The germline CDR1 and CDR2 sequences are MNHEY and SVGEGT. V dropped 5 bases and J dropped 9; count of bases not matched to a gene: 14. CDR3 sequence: CASSPPGASGNTEQFF. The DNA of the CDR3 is TGTGCCAGCAGTCCCCCGGGGGCTAGCGGGAATACTGAGCAGTTCTTC.

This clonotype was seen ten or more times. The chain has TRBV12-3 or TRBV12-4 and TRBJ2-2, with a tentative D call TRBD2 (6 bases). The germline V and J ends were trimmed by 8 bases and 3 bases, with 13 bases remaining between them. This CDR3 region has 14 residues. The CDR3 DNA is TGTGCCAGCGGGAGGACGGCTGACACCGGGGAGCTGTTTTTT. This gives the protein CASGRTADTGELFF.

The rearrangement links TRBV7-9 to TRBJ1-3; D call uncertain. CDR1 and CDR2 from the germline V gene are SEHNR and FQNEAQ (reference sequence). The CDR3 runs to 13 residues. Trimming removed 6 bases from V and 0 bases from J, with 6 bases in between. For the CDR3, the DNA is TGTGCCAGCAGGTCTTCCTCTGGAAACACCATATATTTT. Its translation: CASRSSSGNTIYF.

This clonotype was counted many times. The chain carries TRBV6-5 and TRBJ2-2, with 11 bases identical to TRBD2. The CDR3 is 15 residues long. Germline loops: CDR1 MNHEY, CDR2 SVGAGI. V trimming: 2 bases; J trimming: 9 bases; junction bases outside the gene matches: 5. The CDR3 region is CASSYTSGSSRELFF. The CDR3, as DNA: TGTGCCAGCAGTTACACTAGCGGGAGTTCCCGGGAGCTGTTTTTT.

The CDR3: CASSLVDGAYGGNQPQHF. CDR3 nucleotides: TGTGCCAGCAGCTTAGTTGATGGGGCATATGGGGGCAATCAGCCCCAGCATTTT. The chain recombines TRBV7-2 with TRBJ1-5; weak D call: TRBD1 (5 bases). The CDR3 totals 18 residues. The germline CDR1 and CDR2 sequences are SGHTA and FQGNSA. V shed 1 base and J shed 2 bases, with 18 bases lying between them.

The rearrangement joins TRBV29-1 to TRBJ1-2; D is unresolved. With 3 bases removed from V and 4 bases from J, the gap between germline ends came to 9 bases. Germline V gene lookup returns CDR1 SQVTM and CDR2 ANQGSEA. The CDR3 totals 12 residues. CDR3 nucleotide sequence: TGCAGCGTTGAGGGGAGTAGCTATGGCTACACCTTC. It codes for CSVEGSSYGYTF.